This T cell receptor beta chain was captured in a study of technical replicates of blood from a few donors. The protocol was immunoSEQ multiplex PCR, while the TCRdb copy is restricted to in-frame clones and leaves out a portion. The sample consists of roughly 62,000 clones, roughly 94% of them appearing once. The length of the CDR3 is 16 residues. Trimming removed 1 base from V and 7 bases from J; junction bases left unmatched: 9. The germline V gene encodes CDR1 LGHNT and CDR2 FRNRAP. This clonotype was obtained from a human donor in good health. Some clones in this sample may be carry-over from other donors' samples. Material: PBMCs. The rearrangement links TRBV12-5 to TRBJ2-5, with 10 bases lining up with TRBD2. The CDR3 here is CASGLASGGGWVTQYF. CDR3 nucleotides: TGTGCTAGTGGTTTGGCCAGCGGGGGGGGATGGGTGACCCAGTACTTC. Complete variable domain (other parts from reference TRBV12-5 and TRBJ2-5): DARVTQTPRHKVTEMGQEVTMRCQPILGHNTVFWYRQTMMQGLELLAYFRNRAPLDDSGMPKDRFSAEMPDATLATLKIQPSEPRDSAVYFCASGLASGGGWVTQYFGPGTRLLVL.